In its sample, the clone carrying this T cell receptor (beta chain) was seen many times. The target antigen is unknown. This sample is drawn from a study of CD8 T cells in ankylosing spondylitis. Findings and caveats of the study: Reportedly, disease-linked clones are significantly enriched in ankylosing spondylitis patients' matched synovial fluid.

The CDR3 has 11 amino acids. In germline, CDR1 is SGHRS, CDR2 YFSETQ. V lost 4 bases and J 8 bases, leaving 9 bases between the germline ends. Quantitative 5'-RACE with molecular barcodes produced the TCR beta libraries. TCRdb independently ran MiXCR on the 5' RACE reads; one entry per CDR3 protein. The repertoire holds about 130,000 distinct CDR3 sequences, 5.5% to 7.5% seen once, with around 11% in the top ten. The chain employs TRBV5-1 and TRBJ1-1; D not certain. This TCR was recovered from a female donor with ankylosing spondylitis or in good health (not recorded which). Sequenced: blood, either unsorted or a sorted T cell fraction (not recorded which). In nucleotides, the CDR3 is TGCGCCAGCAGCCTTGGGTCCGAAGCTTTCTTT. It codes for CASSLGSEAFF.